One and the same sample provided the 27 T cell receptor beta chains below, sequenced in a study of cytomegalovirus exposure and HLA in healthy donors. Some clones are missing from TCRdb's copy, which holds only in-frame ones; the method was immunoSEQ multiplex PCR. The table has about 110,000 clones, approximately 90% seen once. Sequenced material: PBMCs. The origin of the receptors is a woman between 18 and 30 years old in good health and CMV-seropositive.

To note about this clone: It is unclear where the CDR3 begins or ends on the DNA, so no DNA is shown, and the CDR3 is as TCRdb lists it. The CDR3 reads CASKGVGEGSYEQYF. The chain carries TRBV21-1 and TRBJ2-7; the listed D gene, TRBD1, was not tested against the DNA. TRBV21-1 is a pseudogene segment. The CDR3 totals 15 residues, both ends included.

The rearrangement uses TRBV5-1 and TRBJ2-7; perhaps TRBD1 as D (6 bases). The CDR3 has 15 residues. V lost 5 bases and J lost 2, with 17 bases in between. CDR1 and CDR2 from the germline V gene are SGHRS and YFSETQ. Here the CDR3 DNA reads TGCGCCAGCAGAACCAATACAGGGAATGCCTACGAGCAGTACTTC. Translated, it gives CASRTNTGNAYEQYF. The whole variable domain, filled in from reference TRBV5-1 and TRBJ2-7, reads KAGVTQTPRYLIKTRGQQVTLSCSPISGHRSVSWYQQTPGQGLQFLFEYFSETQRNKGNFPGRFSGRQFSNSRSEMNVSTLELGDSALYLCASRTNTGNAYEQYFGPGTRLTVT.

The chain carries TRBV5-6 and TRBJ2-2, with 9 bases matching TRBD2. V was clipped by 4 bases and J by 6 bases; unmatched bases: 10. CDR3 size: 16 residues. From germline, CDR1 is SGHDT and CDR2 YYEEEE. In nucleotides, the CDR3 is TGTGCCAGCAGCCGGGGGGTAGCGGGAGAGGCCGGGGAGCTGTTTTTT. Protein product: CASSRGVAGEAGELFF.

The V and J genes are TRBV10-3 and TRBJ2-5; 8 bases are a match to TRBD2. Germline CDR1 reads ENHRY; CDR2 reads SYGVKD. The CDR3 spans 16 residues. Trimming took 0 bases from V and 1 from J; bases not matched to a gene: 4. CDR3: CAISESGRGAQETQYF. CDR3 coding DNA: TGTGCCATCAGTGAGTCCGGGCGGGGGGCCCAAGAGACCCAGTACTTC.

The rearrangement links TRBV6-5 to TRBJ2-3, with a weak D call TRBD2 (6 bases). The CDR3 is made up of 13 amino acids. CDR1 MNHEY and CDR2 SVGAGI come from the germline V gene. V lost 2 bases and J lost 4, with 7 bases in between. CDR3 protein: CASSYREADTQYF. In DNA, the CDR3 is TGTGCCAGCAGTTACAGGGAGGCAGATACGCAGTATTTT.

The rearrangement uses TRBV5-1 and TRBJ1-4, with D perhaps matching TRBD1 (5 bases). V dropped 0 bases and J dropped 7 bases, with 13 bases sitting between them. The CDR3 is made up of 15 amino acids. CDR1 SGHRS and CDR2 YFSETQ come from the germline V gene. The CDR3 DNA follows: TGCGCCAGCAGCTTGGTTTCTGACAGAGCTGAAAAACTGTTTTTT. This translates into CASSLVSDRAEKLFF.

This chain links TRBV10-1 with TRBJ2-7, with D maybe TRBD2 (6 bases). The CDR3 has 14 residues. Germline-derived CDR1 and CDR2 are WNHNN and SYGVQD (reference sequence). V was shortened by 7 bases and J by 5 bases, with 18 bases between the two germline ends. CDR3 in amino acids: CASTFGSKSHEQYF. In DNA form, the CDR3 reads TGCGCCAGCACCTTCGGGAGTAAGTCCCACGAGCAGTACTTC.

V is TRBV10-1 and J is TRBJ1-1; tentatively, D is TRBD1 (6 bases). The V gene lost 5 bases and the J gene lost 1 base, with 11 bases spanning the gap. The CDR3 has 14 residues. CDR1 and CDR2 (germline): WNHNN, SYGVQD (reference sequence). The CDR3 is CASSPGTRNTEAFF. DNA for the CDR3: TGCGCCAGCAGTCCCGGGACACGGAACACTGAAGCTTTCTTT.

CDR3 sequence reads: CAWMGGDPKEQFF. CDR3 nucleotides: TGTGCCTGGATGGGCGGGGACCCCAAGGAGCAGTTCTTC. The V gene is TRBV30, the J gene TRBJ2-1, with D possibly matching TRBD2 (6 bases). With 4 bases removed from V and 10 bases from J, the gap between germline ends came to 17 bases. CDR3 size: 13 residues. In germline, CDR1 is GTSNPN, CDR2 SVGIG (reference sequence).

The J gene is TRBJ1-3, the V gene TRBV6-6; D possibly corresponds to TRBD1 (6 bases). V lost 8 bases, J lost 4 bases, and 18 bases lay in between. Per germline, CDR1 MNHNY and CDR2 SVGAGI (reference sequence). The CDR3 totals 15 residues. The CDR3 region is CASGTLIGQGNTIYF. The CDR3 coding sequence is TGTGCCAGCGGGACCTTGATTGGACAGGGAAACACCATATATTTT.

The J gene is TRBJ2-7, the V gene TRBV7-9, with 11 bases matching TRBD2. V lost 5 bases to trimming and J lost 0 bases; unmatched junction nucleotides: 3. Germline CDR1 reads SEHNR; CDR2 reads FQNEAQ (reference sequence). The CDR3 is 15 residues long. The CDR3 reads CASSPTSGSSYEQYF. Here the CDR3 DNA reads TGTGCCAGCAGCCCTACTAGCGGGAGCTCCTACGAGCAGTACTTC.

The V and J genes are TRBV11-2 and TRBJ1-4, with a tentative D call TRBD1 (5 bases). The V end was cut by 10 bases, the J end by 5 bases, with 14 bases between. Germline V CDR1 and CDR2: SGHAT, FQNNGV. CDR3 length: 13 amino acids. The CDR3 coding sequence is TGTGCCACTACGGCGACAGCGAATGAAAAACTGTTTTTT. It translates to CATTATANEKLFF.

CDR3: CASSLLDRGSEQYF. CDR3 DNA: TGCGCCAGCAGCTTATTGGACAGGGGGTCGGAGCAGTACTTC. The rearrangement links TRBV5-1 to TRBJ2-7; TRBD1 aligns across 10 bases. The CDR3 extends over 14 amino acids. The V gene end was trimmed by 2 bases and the J gene end by 7 bases; junction bases not matched to a gene: 6. Germline values: CDR1 SGHRS, CDR2 YFSETQ.

The V call is TRBV12-5, the J call TRBJ1-2, with TRBD1 matching 7 bases. The junction had 11 bases not matched to a gene; V was cut back by 7 bases and J by 6 bases. Germline CDR1 is LGHNT and CDR2 is FRNRAP. The length of the CDR3 is 14 residues. The CDR3 sequence is CASAPDREPDGYTF. The CDR3 coding sequence is TGTGCTAGTGCACCCGACAGGGAACCTGATGGCTACACCTTC. The full variable domain, with the rest looked up from reference TRBV12-5 and TRBJ1-2, is DARVTQTPRHKVTEMGQEVTMRCQPILGHNTVFWYRQTMMQGLELLAYFRNRAPLDDSGMPKDRFSAEMPDATLATLKIQPSEPRDSAVYFCASAPDREPDGYTFGSGTRLTVV.

The chain is built from TRBV5-1 and TRBJ2-3, with a tentative D call TRBD1 (6 bases). The CDR3 is made up of 16 amino acids. Germline V gene sequence: CDR1 SGHRS, CDR2 YFSETQ. V lost 4 bases to trimming and J lost 0 bases, with 15 bases between them. The chain's CDR3 is CASSEGGLVSTDTQYF. CDR3 DNA sequence: TGCGCCAGCAGCGAAGGGGGTCTAGTAAGCACAGATACGCAGTATTTT.

The chain employs TRBV6-1 and TRBJ1-1; the D gene is possibly TRBD1 (6 bases). The CDR3 has 13 amino acids. From germline, CDR1 is MNHNS and CDR2 SASEGT. Deletions cut 6 bases from V and 7 bases from J, with 15 bases between. CDR3 sequence reads: CASSFGRGGEAFF. The CDR3 DNA sequence: TGTGCCAGCAGCTTTGGCAGGGGCGGTGAAGCTTTCTTT.

Here the CDR3 reads CASRTGQNTEAFF. In DNA, the CDR3 is TGTGCCAGCAGAACAGGGCAGAACACTGAAGCTTTCTTT. The genes are TRBV2 and TRBJ1-1, with a possible D match to TRBD1 (6 bases). Trimming took 6 bases from V and 1 from J, leaving 9 bases between them. Germline CDR1 reads SNHLY; CDR2 reads FYNNEI. The length of the CDR3 is 13 residues.

CDR3 DNA sequence: TGTGCCAGCAGCTCGGACAGCTTATCCCCTTCCTACGAGCAGTACTTC. Translated: CASSSDSLSPSYEQYF. This rearrangement joins TRBV5-6 to TRBJ2-7; possible D gene TRBD1, 6 bases. The V gene's germline CDR1 is SGHDT and CDR2 YYEEEE. The CDR3 contains 16 residues. V was pared by 3 bases and J by 1 base, with 17 bases between.

The chain couples TRBV5-8 to TRBJ2-1; 9 positions agree with TRBD1. The CDR3 length is 15 residues. The ends lost 4 bases at V and 9 bases at J; junction bases unmatched: 11. Per the germline V gene, CDR1 is SGHTS and CDR2 is YDEGEE. CDR3 residues: CASSLAGTGSSEQFF. In DNA form, the CDR3 reads TGTGCCAGCAGCCTTGCCGGGACAGGGAGTAGTGAGCAGTTCTTC.

This clone was found a few times. This chain connects TRBV6-6 to TRBJ1-4, with D uncertain. There are 14 residues in the CDR3. Germline CDR1 and CDR2: MNHNY and SVGAGI (reference sequence). V dropped 6 bases and J dropped 0 bases, with 8 bases sitting between them. In DNA form, the CDR3 reads TGTGCCAGCAGCCTGTTTGCAACTAATGAAAAACTGTTTTTT. This gives the protein CASSLFATNEKLFF.

This clone occurred once. J is TRBJ2-6 and V is TRBV15; a weak D match, TRBD2 (6 bases). V lost 1 base to trimming and J lost 4 bases, with 11 bases between them. The germline V gene has CDR1 LNHNV and CDR2 YYDKDF (reference sequence). CDR3 length: 16 amino acids. Here the CDR3 reads CATSRARDSGANVLTF. The CDR3 DNA is TGTGCCACCAGCAGAGCGCGGGATAGCGGGGCCAACGTCCTGACTTTC.

The J gene is TRBJ2-7, the V gene TRBV11-3; 7 nucleotides agree with TRBD2. Unmatched junction bases numbered 6, after V lost 1 base and J lost 0 bases. CDR3 size: 16 residues. CDR1 is SGHNT and CDR2 is YENEEA in the germline V gene. The CDR3 sequence is CASSLGGLAASYEQYF. The CDR3 nucleotides are TGTGCCAGCAGCTTAGGGGGCCTAGCGGCCTCCTACGAGCAGTACTTC.

This sequence joins TRBV30 and TRBJ2-3; perhaps TRBD1 as D (6 bases). Trimming removed 3 bases from V and 2 bases from J, with 12 bases in between. Germline V gene lookup returns CDR1 GTSNPN and CDR2 SVGIG (reference sequence). This CDR3 spans 14 amino acids. In DNA form, the CDR3 reads TGTGCCTGGAGCAGGGGTGGGAACACAGATACGCAGTATTTT. Protein product: CAWSRGGNTDTQYF.

The chain combines TRBV19 with TRBJ2-3; the match to TRBD2 covers 9 bases. With V trimmed by 3 bases and J by 4 bases, 5 bases remained unmatched. This CDR3 has 15 amino acids. Looked up from germline, CDR1 is LNHDA and CDR2 is SQIVND (reference sequence). CDR3 sequence (DNA): TGTGCCAGTAGTATTTCTAGCGGGGTGCCAGATACGCAGTATTTT. Its protein is CASSISSGVPDTQYF.

V usage is TRBV19 and J usage is TRBJ2-3; D is perhaps TRBD1 (5 bases). Trimming shortened V by 4 bases and J by 4 bases, and 15 bases separated the two germline ends. The CDR3 has 15 residues. From germline, CDR1 is LNHDA and CDR2 SQIVND (reference sequence). Here the CDR3 DNA reads TGTGCCAGTAGTACAGGACATCCCCAGGCAGATACGCAGTATTTT. Translation gives CASSTGHPQADTQYF.

The chain joins TRBV7-3 to TRBJ2-2; D unclear. Trimming removed 0 bases at V and 7 bases at J, with 15 bases between. In germline, CDR1 is SGHTA, CDR2 FQGTGA. The CDR3 spans 16 residues. The CDR3 is CASSLTPGRMFGELFF. The CDR3 bases are TGTGCCAGCAGCTTAACTCCGGGTAGAATGTTCGGGGAGCTGTTTTTT.

This rearrangement joins TRBV18 to TRBJ2-5, with TRBD2 matching over 16 bases. Trimming took 2 bases from V and 4 from J; bases not matched to a gene: 13. CDR1 is KGHSH and CDR2 is LQKENI in the germline V gene. This CDR3 is 20 amino acids long. CDR3 DNA sequence: TGTGCCAGCTCACCAGCGGGACTAGCGGGAGGGCCTCGAGGAAGAGAGACCCAGTACTTC. It translates to CASSPAGLAGGPRGRETQYF.